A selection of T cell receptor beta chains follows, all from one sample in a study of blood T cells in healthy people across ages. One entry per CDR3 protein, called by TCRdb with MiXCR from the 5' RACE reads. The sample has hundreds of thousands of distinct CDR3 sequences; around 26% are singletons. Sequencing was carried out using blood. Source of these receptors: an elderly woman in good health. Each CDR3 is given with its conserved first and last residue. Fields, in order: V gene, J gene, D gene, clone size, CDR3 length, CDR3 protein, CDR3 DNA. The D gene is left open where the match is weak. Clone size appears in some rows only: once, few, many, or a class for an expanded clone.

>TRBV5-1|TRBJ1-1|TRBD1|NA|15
CASSPSGQPNTEAFF
TGCGCCAGCAGCCCGTCGGGACAGCCGAACACTGAAGCTTTCTTT
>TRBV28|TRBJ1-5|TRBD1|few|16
CASRTQRGPVNQPQHF
TGTGCCAGCAGAACCCAGAGGGGGCCGGTCAATCAGCCCCAGCATTTT
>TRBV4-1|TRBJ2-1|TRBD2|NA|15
CASSPAGGSYKEQFF
TGCGCCAGCAGCCCAGCGGGGGGCTCCTACAAGGAGCAGTTCTTC
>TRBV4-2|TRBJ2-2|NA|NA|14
CASSPDWGVGELFF
TGTGCCAGCAGCCCGGACTGGGGTGTCGGGGAGCTGTTTTTT
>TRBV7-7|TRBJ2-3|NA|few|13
CASSFGREDTQYF
TGTGCTAGCAGCTTTGGCAGGGAAGATACGCAGTATTTT
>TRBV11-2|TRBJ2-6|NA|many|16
CASSLIVSSGANVLTF
TGTGCCAGCAGCTTAATTGTAAGCTCTGGGGCCAACGTCCTGACTTTC
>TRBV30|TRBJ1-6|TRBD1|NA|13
CASPGQGNSPLHF
TGTGCCTCCCCTGGACAGGGCAATTCACCCCTCCACTTT
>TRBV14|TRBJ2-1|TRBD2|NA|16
CASSLRGRGGYNEQFF
TGTGCCAGCAGCCTCCGAGGCCGGGGGGGATACAATGAGCAGTTCTTC
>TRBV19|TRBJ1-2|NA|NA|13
CASSIVIGYGYTF
TGTGCCAGTAGTATAGTGATCGGGTACGGCTACACCTTC
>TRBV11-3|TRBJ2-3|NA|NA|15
CAGSLVGPGTDTQYF
TGTGCCGGCAGCTTAGTCGGCCCAGGCACAGATACGCAGTATTTT
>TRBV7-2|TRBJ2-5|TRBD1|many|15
CASSRGQGARETQYF
TGTGCCAGCAGTCGCGGACAGGGGGCTCGTGAGACCCAGTACTTC
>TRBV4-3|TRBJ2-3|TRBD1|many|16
CASSQSPQGAVDTQYF
TGCGCCAGCAGCCAAAGCCCGCAGGGGGCTGTAGATACGCAGTATTTT
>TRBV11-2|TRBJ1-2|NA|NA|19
CASSPWVISGTVVFYGYTF
TGTGCCAGCAGCCCCTGGGTGATAAGCGGAACCGTAGTCTTCTATGGCTACACCTTC
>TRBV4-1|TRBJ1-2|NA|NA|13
CASSPGKNYGYTF
TGCGCCAGCAGCCCCGGGAAAAACTATGGCTACACCTTC
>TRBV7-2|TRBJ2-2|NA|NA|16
CASSSRPRGGPGELFF
TGTGCCAGCAGCTCCAGACCTAGGGGGGGGCCTGGGGAGCTGTTTTTT
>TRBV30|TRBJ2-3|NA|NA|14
CAWTRPGSTDTQYF
TGTGCCTGGACGCGGCCTGGTAGCACAGATACGCAGTATTTT
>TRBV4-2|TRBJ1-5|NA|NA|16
CASSQSRGVSNQPQHF
TGTGCCAGCAGCCAAAGCCGGGGGGTGAGCAATCAGCCCCAGCATTTT
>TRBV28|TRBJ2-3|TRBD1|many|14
CAGQGVSGTDTQYF
TGTGCCGGCCAGGGGGTCTCCGGCACAGATACGCAGTATTTT
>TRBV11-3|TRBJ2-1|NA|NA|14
CASSLEGPDNEQFF
TGTGCCAGCAGCTTGGAAGGTCCCGACAATGAGCAGTTCTTC
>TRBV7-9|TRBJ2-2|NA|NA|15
CASSRQSSNTGELFF
TGTGCCAGCAGCCGACAGAGCTCGAACACCGGGGAGCTGTTTTTT
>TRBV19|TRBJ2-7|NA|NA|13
CATGGRSFEAQYF
TGTGCCACTGGGGGCCGGAGCTTCGAGGCCCAGTACTTC
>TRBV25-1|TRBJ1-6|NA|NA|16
CASSETGQGGRPPLHF
TGTGCCAGCAGTGAAACGGGGCAGGGTGGCCGGCCACCCCTCCACTTT
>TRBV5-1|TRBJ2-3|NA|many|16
CASSSAYRDSTDTQYF
TGCGCCAGCAGCTCAGCATACAGGGATAGCACAGATACGCAGTATTTT
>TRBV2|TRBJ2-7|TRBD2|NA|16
CASRNLLAGGSYEQYF
TGTGCCAGCAGAAACCTTCTAGCGGGGGGAAGTTACGAGCAGTACTTC
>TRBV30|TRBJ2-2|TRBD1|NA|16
CAWSTGGAGFTGELFF
TGTGCCTGGTCGACAGGGGGTGCAGGATTCACCGGGGAGCTGTTTTTT
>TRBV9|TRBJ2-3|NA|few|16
CASSVDSGASTDTQYF
TGTGCCAGCAGCGTAGACTCGGGGGCCTCCACAGATACGCAGTATTTT
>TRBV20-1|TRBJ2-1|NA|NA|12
CSAIGRYNEQFF
TGCAGTGCCATAGGACGGTACAATGAGCAGTTCTTC
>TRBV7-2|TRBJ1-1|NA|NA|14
CASSLTRTNTEAFF
TGTGCCAGCAGCCTTACAAGAACAAACACTGAAGCTTTCTTT
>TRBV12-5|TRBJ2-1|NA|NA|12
CASGFGPNEQFF
TGTGCTAGTGGTTTCGGTCCCAATGAGCAGTTCTTC
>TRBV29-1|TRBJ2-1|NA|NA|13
CSTGTLLYNEQFF
TGCAGCACCGGGACCCTTCTCTACAATGAGCAGTTCTTC
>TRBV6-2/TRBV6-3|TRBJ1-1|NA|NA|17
CASSGPKYPILDTEAFF
TGTGCCAGCAGTGGGCCCAAGTACCCGATTTTGGACACTGAAGCTTTCTTT
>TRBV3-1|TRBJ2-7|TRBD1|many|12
CASSTGAGEQYF
TGTGCCAGCAGCACAGGGGCTGGCGAGCAGTACTTC
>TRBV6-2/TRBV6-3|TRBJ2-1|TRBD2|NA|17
CASRTGRGARSYNEQFF
TGTGCCAGCAGAACGGGGCGGGGGGCCCGATCCTACAATGAGCAGTTCTTC
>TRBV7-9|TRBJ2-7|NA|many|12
CASSLGQEEQYF
TGTGCCAGCAGCTTAGGGCAGGAGGAGCAGTACTTC
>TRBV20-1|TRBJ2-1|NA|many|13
CSAGKGSYNEQFF
TGCAGTGCTGGGAAGGGCTCCTACAATGAGCAGTTCTTC
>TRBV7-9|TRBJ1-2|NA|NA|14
CASSFYERGLGYTF
TGTGCCAGCAGCTTTTACGAAAGAGGGCTCGGCTACACCTTC
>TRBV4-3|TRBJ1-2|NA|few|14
CASSQVTSNYGYTF
TGCGCCAGCAGCCAAGTAACTTCTAACTATGGCTACACCTTC
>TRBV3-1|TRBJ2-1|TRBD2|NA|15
CASSPMRGGQNEQFF
TGTGCCAGCAGCCCGATGCGGGGGGGACAGAATGAGCAGTTCTTC
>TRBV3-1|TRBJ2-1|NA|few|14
CASSQEGATRLMFF
TGTGCCAGCAGCCAAGAGGGGGCCACCCGTCTTATGTTCTTC
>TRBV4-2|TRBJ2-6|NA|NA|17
CASSHLTTVSGANVPTF
TGTGCCAGCAGCCACTTGACGACAGTCTCTGGGGCCAACGTCCCGACTTTC
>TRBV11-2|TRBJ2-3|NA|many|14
CASSDRGRTDTQYF
TGTGCCAGCAGCGACAGAGGGCGCACAGATACGCAGTATTTT
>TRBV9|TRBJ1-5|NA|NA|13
CASSPSIDQPQHF
TGTGCCAGCAGCCCCTCCATAGATCAGCCCCAGCATTTT
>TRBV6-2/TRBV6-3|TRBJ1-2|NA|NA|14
CASRGDTSNYGYTF
TGTGCCAGCAGAGGGGACACTTCTAACTATGGCTACACCTTC
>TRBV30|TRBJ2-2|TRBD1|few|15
CAWSSQGVGTGELFF
TGTGCCTGGAGTTCTCAGGGGGTTGGAACCGGGGAGCTGTTTTTT
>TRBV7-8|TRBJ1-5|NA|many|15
CASSFQGRVDQPQHF
TGTGCCAGCAGCTTCCAGGGCAGGGTGGACCAGCCCCAGCATTTT
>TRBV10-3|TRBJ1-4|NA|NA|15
CAISDGRATNEKLFF
TGTGCCATCAGTGATGGAAGGGCAACTAATGAAAAACTGTTTTTT
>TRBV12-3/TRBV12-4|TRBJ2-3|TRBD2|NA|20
CASSTTGTSGGPSFTDTQYF
TGTGCCAGCAGCACCACCGGGACTAGCGGGGGCCCGAGCTTCACAGATACGCAGTATTTT
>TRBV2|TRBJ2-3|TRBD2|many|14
CASAGGSRTDTQYF
TGTGCCAGCGCCGGCGGGAGCCGCACAGATACGCAGTATTTT
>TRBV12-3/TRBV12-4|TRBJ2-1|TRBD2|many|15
CASSPLASGYNEQFF
TGTGCCAGCAGCCCTTTGGCTAGCGGGTACAATGAGCAGTTCTTC
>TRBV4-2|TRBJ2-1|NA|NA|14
CASSLQSDGILEFF
TGTGCCAGCAGCCTCCAATCGGACGGGATCTTGGAGTTCTTC
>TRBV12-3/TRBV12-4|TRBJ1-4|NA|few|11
CASSLGEKRFF
TGTGCCAGCAGTTTGGGGGAAAAACGGTTTTTT
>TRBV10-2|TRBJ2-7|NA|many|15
CASSEFPGSSYEQYF
TGCGCCAGCAGTGAGTTCCCAGGGTCATCCTACGAGCAGTACTTC
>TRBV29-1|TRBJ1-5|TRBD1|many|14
CSVVAGGTDQPQHF
TGCAGCGTAGTCGCAGGGGGCACAGATCAGCCCCAGCATTTT